The source of this T cell receptor beta chain is a study of control samples from healthy donors and cancer patients. Clones were sequenced by immunoSEQ multiplex PCR, and TCRdb holds only the in-frame ones, with some missing. Of over 150,000 clones in the sample, 85% to 95% were seen once. Material: blood. The receptor was isolated from a young woman in good health.

CDR3 sequence (DNA): TGTGCCAGCAGCTCGACTCAGAACACTGAAGCTTTCTTT. It is translated as CASSSTQNTEAFF. The chain combines TRBV7-3 with TRBJ1-1; D is unresolved. CDR1 and CDR2 (germline): SGHTA, FQGTGA. V was clipped by 4 bases and J by 1 base, with 7 bases between them. The CDR3 consists of 13 residues.